This entry describes one T cell receptor (beta chain). Antigen: not known. Next came a second PCR, run for roughly 6 to 11 cycles, which used a sample-barcoded 5' primer along with a J-beta primer mix. TCRdb passed the 5' RACE reads through MiXCR, listing each CDR3 protein once. The table has approximately 810,000 distinct CDR3 sequences, 29% seen once. The sample belongs to a study of blood T cells in healthy people across ages. Findings and limits, study-wide: Diversity estimates drawn from one million T cells were deemed underestimates.

This CDR3 has 14 amino acids. Germline values: CDR1 ENHRY, CDR2 SYGVKD. The V segment lost 6 bases and the J segment 6 bases; nucleotides outside the gene matches: 8. The sample consisted of blood. The chain is built from TRBV10-3 and TRBJ1-5; TRBD1 matches at 7 bases. The sequence was collected from a woman aged 80 or over in good health. The CDR3 loop reads CAISFDREGQPQHF. As DNA, the CDR3 is TGTGCCATCAGCTTCGACAGGGAGGGTCAGCCCCAGCATTTT.